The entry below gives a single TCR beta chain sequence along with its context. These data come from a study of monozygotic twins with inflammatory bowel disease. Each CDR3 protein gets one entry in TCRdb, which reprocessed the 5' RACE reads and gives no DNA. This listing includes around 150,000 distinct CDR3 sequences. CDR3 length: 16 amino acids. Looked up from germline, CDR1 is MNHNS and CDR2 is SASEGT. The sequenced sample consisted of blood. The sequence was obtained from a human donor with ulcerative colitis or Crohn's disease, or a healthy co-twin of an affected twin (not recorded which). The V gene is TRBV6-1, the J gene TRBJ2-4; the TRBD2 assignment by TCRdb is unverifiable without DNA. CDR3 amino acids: CASTSGGPGTKNMQYF.